Below are 26 T cell receptor beta chains sequenced from a single sample in a study of control samples from healthy donors and cancer patients. Here immunoSEQ multiplex PCR was the method, and the copy in TCRdb shows in-frame clones only, minus some. This sample carries about 140,000 clones, around nine tenths of them seen once, and the ten largest clones take about 1.7%. Sequencing was carried out using blood. These TCRs come from a man aged 18 to 29 in good health.

This chain connects TRBV30 to TRBJ2-3; D not resolved. CDR1 is GTSNPN and CDR2 is SVGIG in the germline V gene (reference sequence). Trimming shortened V by 5 bases and J by 6 bases, and 12 bases separated the two germline ends. The CDR3 loop spans 12 amino acids. CDR3 protein: CAWLFRVDTQYF. In DNA form, the CDR3 reads TGTGCCTGGTTGTTTCGGGTGGATACGCAGTATTTT. Full variable domain (missing parts from reference TRBV30 and TRBJ2-3): SQTIHQWPATLVQPVGSPLSLECTVEGTSNPNLYWYRQAAGRGLQLLFYSVGIGQISSEVPQNLSASRPQDRQFILSSKKLLLSDSGFYLCAWLFRVDTQYFGPGTRLTVL.

The CDR3 region has the DNA TGTGCCAGCAGCTCGCGGGACAGGGTTAACTATGGCTACACCTTC. Residues: CASSSRDRVNYGYTF. The chain couples TRBV7-9 to TRBJ1-2, with TRBD1 matching 9 bases. Trimming removed 4 bases from V and 1 base from J; junction bases left unmatched: 4. The CDR3 is 15 amino acids. CDR1 is SEHNR, CDR2 FQNEAQ, per germline (reference sequence).

This clone was observed a handful of times. The rearrangement links TRBV7-2 to TRBJ2-1; D unresolved. The CDR3 runs 14 residues. The V and J ends lost 5 bases and 0 bases respectively, with 8 bases between them. Germline CDR1 and CDR2: SGHTA and FQGNSA. The CDR3 loop reads CASSRLGSYNEQFF. Here the CDR3 DNA reads TGTGCCAGCAGCAGACTTGGCTCCTACAATGAGCAGTTCTTC.

V gene TRBV9 combines with J gene TRBJ2-5; D may be TRBD1 or TRBD2 (6 bases each). This CDR3 is 15 amino acids long. Germline V gene lookup returns CDR1 SGDLS and CDR2 YYNGEE. Trimming left V 0 bases short and J 1 base short, with 10 bases between. The CDR3 protein is CASSVGGTSQETQYF. The CDR3 DNA is TGTGCCAGCAGCGTAGGCGGGACATCCCAAGAGACCCAGTACTTC.

A few counts support this clone. The rearrangement uses TRBV10-3 and TRBJ2-7; 7 bases align to TRBD1. The germline V gene has CDR1 ENHRY and CDR2 SYGVKD. Trimming removed 6 bases from V and 1 base from J; junction bases left unmatched: 3. The CDR3 is 13 amino acids. For the CDR3, the DNA is TGTGCCATCAGCCTGACAGGGTCCTACGAGCAGTACTTC. Protein sequence: CAISLTGSYEQYF.

V gene TRBV5-1 combines with J gene TRBJ2-1; the D is unclear. Germline V gene data show CDR1 as SGHRS and CDR2 as YFSETQ. CDR3 length equals 12 residues. V was cut by 4 bases and J by 4 bases, with 6 bases left in between. CDR3 sequence reads: CASSPEYNEQFF. The DNA for the CDR3 is TGCGCCAGCAGCCCGGAATACAATGAGCAGTTCTTC.

The chain is built from TRBV6-1 and TRBJ1-2; D is ambiguous. The germline V gene encodes CDR1 MNHNS and CDR2 SASEGT. There are 14 residues in the CDR3. Trimming left V 2 bases short and J 4 bases short, with 11 bases between. The CDR3 is CASSEKGPLYGYTF. The DNA for the CDR3 is TGTGCCAGCAGTGAAAAAGGACCTCTCTATGGCTACACCTTC.

The J gene is TRBJ1-1, the V gene TRBV5-4; D uncertain. Germline V CDR1 and CDR2: SGHNT, YYREEE (reference sequence). V lost 4 bases and J 3 bases, leaving 10 bases between the germline ends. The CDR3 length is 13 residues. CDR3 in amino acids: CASSPKADTEAFF. For the CDR3, the DNA is TGTGCCAGCAGCCCGAAGGCGGACACTGAAGCTTTCTTT.

As DNA, the CDR3 is TGCGCCAGCAGTCAATACAGGGTTTACTTC. It encodes CASSQYRVYF. The chain employs TRBV23-1 and TRBJ2-7; possibly TRBD1 for D (6 bases). TRBV23-1 is an ORF for which the function is uncertain. This CDR3 contains 10 residues. V was pared by 1 base and J by 13 bases, with 8 bases between.

V and J are TRBV2 and TRBJ1-6, with TRBD1 as a possible D gene (6 bases). Trimming removed 3 bases at V and 10 bases at J, with 13 bases between. The CDR3 covers 14 residues. Germline V gives CDR1 SNHLY, CDR2 FYNNEI. DNA for the CDR3: TGTGCCAGCAGTGACACAGGGCCAATCTCACCCCTCCACTTT. Translation: CASSDTGPISPLHF.

V usage is TRBV24-1 and J usage is TRBJ1-2, with D perhaps TRBD1 (5 bases). CDR1 KGHDR and CDR2 SFDVKD come from the germline V gene. This CDR3 is 13 amino acids long. V gave up 1 base and J gave up 8 bases, with 10 bases separating them. CDR3 region: CATSDFQGGGYTF. CDR3 bases: TGTGCCACCAGTGATTTTCAGGGCGGAGGCTACACCTTC.

This sequence joins TRBV28 and TRBJ1-3, with D tentatively TRBD1 (5 bases). The CDR3 has 15 amino acids. V lost 5 bases to trimming and J lost 2 bases, with 13 bases between them. CDR1 MDHEN and CDR2 SYDVKM come from the germline V gene. The chain's CDR3 is CASSLGRVTGNTIYF. The DNA for the CDR3 is TGTGCCAGCAGTCTAGGCAGGGTCACTGGAAACACCATATATTTT.

This chain's CDR3 is CASSDSWAYNSPLHF. Here the CDR3 DNA reads TGTGCCAGCAGCGACTCGTGGGCCTATAATTCACCCCTCCACTTT. The genes are TRBV7-9 and TRBJ1-6; D unresolved. Trimming cost V 5 bases and J 2 bases, with 10 bases left between them. In germline, CDR1 is SEHNR, CDR2 FQNEAQ (reference sequence). The CDR3 has 15 residues.

This clone was observed once. Other DNA variants within this sample encode the same CDR3. V is TRBV19 and J is TRBJ1-5, with D perhaps TRBD1 (5 bases). Trimming removed 3 bases from V and 5 bases from J, with 8 bases in between. The CDR3 is 13 residues long. CDR1 and CDR2 from the germline V gene are LNHDA and SQIVND (reference sequence). CDR3 sequence: CASSIGGDQPQHF. In DNA form, the CDR3 reads TGTGCCAGTAGTATTGGGGGGGATCAGCCCCAGCATTTT.

The chain recombines TRBV4-1 with TRBJ2-1, with TRBD2 matching 10 bases. The CDR3 spans 17 residues. Germline values: CDR1 MGHRA, CDR2 YSYEKL. V lost 0 bases, J lost 4 bases, and 6 bases stayed unmatched. The CDR3 sequence: CASSQDHLAGGYNEQFF. CDR3 sequence (DNA): TGCGCCAGCAGCCAAGATCACTTAGCGGGGGGATACAATGAGCAGTTCTTC.

The chain has TRBV28 and TRBJ1-2; 8 bases are a match to TRBD1. The germline gives CDR1 MDHEN, CDR2 SYDVKM. The ends lost 7 bases at V and 5 bases at J; junction bases unmatched: 9. This CDR3 is built from 14 residues. In DNA form, the CDR3 reads TGTGCCAGCAATGGGCAGGGGGCAGGATATGGCTACACCTTC. Its protein product is CASNGQGAGYGYTF.

V and J are TRBV2 and TRBJ1-2, with D possibly matching TRBD1 (5 bases). V was trimmed by 6 bases and J by 2 bases, leaving 13 bases between them. Looked up from germline, CDR1 is SNHLY and CDR2 is FYNNEI. The CDR3 has 14 residues. The CDR3 region has the DNA TGTGCCAGCAGATCGGACAATGGGAACTATGGCTACACCTTC. Its translation is CASRSDNGNYGYTF.

This chain links TRBV11-2 with TRBJ1-3; 7 nucleotides line up with TRBD1. From germline, CDR1 is SGHAT and CDR2 FQNNGV. The CDR3 spans 16 residues. V trimming: 5 bases; J trimming: 0 bases; junction bases outside the gene matches: 7. Here the CDR3 DNA reads TGTGCCAGCAGCCCTCGGGACAGTAACTCTGGAAACACCATATATTTT. It yields the protein CASSPRDSNSGNTIYF.

DNA of the CDR3: TGTGCCAGCAGCCAAGGTGGGACAGTGTACTCTGGGGCCAACGTCCTGACTTTC. Its translation is CASSQGGTVYSGANVLTF. J is TRBJ2-6 and V is TRBV4-2; TRBD1 matches 7 bases. The germline V gene has CDR1 LGHNA and CDR2 YNFKEQ. Trimming took 1 base from V and 0 from J; bases not matched to a gene: 6. The CDR3 covers 18 residues.

V and J are TRBV3-1 (or the pseudogene TRBV3-2) and TRBJ1-1; tentatively, D is TRBD1 (5 bases). Trimming pared 4 bases from V and 3 bases from J, leaving 15 bases between. The CDR3 loop spans 15 amino acids. Germline V CDR1 and CDR2: LGHDT, YNNKEL (reference sequence). This chain's CDR3 is CASSPSPPGYTEAFF. As DNA, the CDR3 is TGTGCCAGCAGCCCGTCTCCCCCAGGGTACACTGAAGCTTTCTTT.

The V and J genes are TRBV19 and TRBJ2-3; possibly TRBD1 for D (5 bases). Germline-derived CDR1 and CDR2 are LNHDA and SQIVND (reference sequence). The V gene lost 4 bases and the J gene lost 4 bases, with 21 bases spanning the gap. The CDR3 is 17 amino acids. The CDR3 coding sequence is TGTGCCAGTAGTAAGCCGCCAGGAAGGGGTTCCGCAGATACGCAGTATTTT. Protein product: CASSKPPGRGSADTQYF.

The V and J genes are TRBV27 and TRBJ2-7, with D hard to call. This CDR3 contains 14 residues. With 3 bases removed from V and 2 bases from J, the gap between germline ends came to 11 bases. Germline assignment: CDR1 MNHEY and CDR2 SMNVEV (reference sequence). The CDR3 region is CASSLVGPTYEQYF. The DNA for the CDR3 is TGTGCCAGCAGTTTGGTGGGTCCTACCTACGAGCAGTACTTC.

The V and J genes are TRBV6-5 and TRBJ1-4, with 9 positions matching TRBD1. Germline V lookup: CDR1 MNHEY, CDR2 SVGAGI. This CDR3 spans 14 amino acids. With 7 bases clipped from V and 5 bases from J, the junction kept 5 bases outside the gene matches. The CDR3 region is CASKWDRVNEKLFF. The CDR3 coding sequence is TGTGCCAGCAAGTGGGACAGGGTAAATGAAAAACTGTTTTTT.

The chain uses TRBV7-2 and TRBJ1-1, with TRBD1 matching 8 bases. Trimming cost V 5 bases and J 0 bases; bases outside gene matches: 5. Germline loops: CDR1 SGHTA, CDR2 FQGNSA. This CDR3 spans 15 amino acids. CDR3: CASSRTTGVNTEAFF. The CDR3 nucleotides are TGTGCCAGCAGCCGTACGACAGGGGTGAACACTGAAGCTTTCTTT.

The V call is TRBV12-2, the J call TRBJ1-5. TRBV12-2 is annotated as a pseudogene. CDR3 length: 19 residues. The CDR3 sequence: CASRLAIGRYFYSNQPQHF. The CDR3 DNA reads as TGTGCAAGTCGCTTAGCGATTGGACGGTACTTTTATAGCAATCAGCCCCAGCATTTT.

The chain employs TRBV28 and TRBJ1-2, with D uncertain. Germline-derived CDR1 and CDR2 are MDHEN and SYDVKM. The CDR3 has 13 residues. V shed 6 bases and J shed 6 bases, with 14 bases lying between them. The CDR3 protein is CASRPSPGDGYTF. In DNA form, the CDR3 reads TGTGCCAGCAGGCCTAGCCCCGGGGATGGCTACACCTTC.